This T cell receptor beta chain was documented in a study of T cell responses to AZD1222 COVID-19 vaccine (TCRdb year 2021). In the study overall: AZD1222 recipients with second doses at about 4 weeks or about 12 weeks were pooled, because spike-specific TCR depth and breadth did not differ between schedules. TCR sequencing covered 233 trial participants: 200 to 220 given two doses of AZD1222 and about 26 given two doses of MenACWY control vaccine. Trial participants were enrolled into age subgroups of 18-55, 56-69 and 70-plus years, which contained about 160, 30 and 59 TCR-sequenced participants, respectively. General conclusions and limits of the study: In the small 56-69-year group, the increase in depth fell short of significance, most likely because of low power. Conclusions about previously exposed vaccinees are limited, since just a handful of AZD1222 recipients were seropositive for SARS-CoV-2 at baseline. After two AZD1222 doses, spike-specific TCR breadth and depth were significantly higher than at day 0 and than in MenACWY recipients. Most participants were white British and females outnumbered males, and the authors suggested that clonal diversity may have been underestimated. Reportedly, almost half of the unique spike-specific TCRs recognized epitopes lying outside the regions that are mutated in the B.1.351 and B.1.1.7 variants. No day 14 peak-response samples were available, so repertoires were characterized only after the peak T cell response. The vaccine-associated CD4 TCRs covered the entire spike protein, and the dominant responses fell in regions 160-218 and 743-854.

The CDR3 regions of human TCRbeta chains were analyzed by immunosequencing. Per the source publication's procedure: TCRs in the repertoires were matched against a reference library of SARS-CoV-2-specific TCRs that had been generated with the MIRA antigen-specificity platform. Breadth was defined as the fraction of unique TCRs that were SARS-CoV-2-associated, and depth was defined as the fraction of total T cells that were SARS-CoV-2-associated. Using the MIRA data, each spike-specific TCR was mapped to the spike region that the TCR reacts to and placed in a CD4 or CD8 class. Log10-transformed breadth and depth values were compared by one-way ANOVA with Sidak's multiple comparisons tests. TCRdb stores this immuneACCESS table with in-frame sequences only. Part of the clones is absent; in the studies checked, under half of the shortfall reflects unresolved V genes, and no reason is known for the rest. Clonal size and the V and J genes are those of that table, whereas D and trimming came from the DNA. In this sample the table shows more than 140,000 clones, 91% of which occur a single time. 4.5% to 6.5% of the sample goes to the ten largest clones.

The meaning of the sample's time point label: baseline before first vaccination. Samples from vaccinated people were obtained from the UK trials COV001 and COV002, which included a single-blind randomized controlled phase 2/3 trial of AZD1222 (ChAdOx1 nCoV-19) in healthy adults. Trial participant PBMC samples were collected at day 0 and day 28 after the second dose for TCRbeta chain sequencing. The germline V gene yields MNHEY for CDR1 and SVGAGI for CDR2. The CDR3 goes from the cysteine to the phenylalanine over 15 residues. Left in the record is the CDR3 DNA by itself, 45 bases read in frame from the first base. V and J are truncated by 6 bases and 1 base respectively, leaving an intervening sequence of 13 bases. Remarks on this clone: The clone's antigen remains unknown. Base-call qualities are not available, and no considerably larger clone is one nucleotide away.

Sequencing was performed on peripheral blood, taken on day 0 of AZD1222 vaccination. The clonotype was recovered from an adult in good health. Recombination linked TRBV6-5 to TRBJ2-1; the D gene identity is not certain. The bases are TGTGCCAGCAGCAAACTTATAAGGTCCTACAATGAGCAGTTCTTC. Translated, it reads CASSKLIRSYNEQFF.